This T cell receptor (beta chain) was retrieved from a study of T-cell reconstitution after alpha-beta-depleted transplantation in children (dated by TCRdb to about 2016). Broadly, across the study: The study quantitatively tracked T-cell immune reconstitution after TCRalphabeta/CD19-depleted allogeneic hematopoietic cell transplantation in children using TCR repertoire profiling.

From the cysteine up to the phenylalanine, the CDR3 has a length of 16 residues. Only CDR3 DNA remains: 48 bases, in frame from the first base. Reading the germline V gene gives CDR1 SGHRS and CDR2 YFSETQ. Interpreted using the paper, the treatment or condition label stands for: allogeneic hematopoietic cell transplantation with graft depleted of TCRalphabeta T cells and CD19 B cells. TCRalphabeta/CD19-depleted allogeneic hematopoietic cell grafts were given to the transplant recipients, all of whom were children. With regard to this clonotype: Its antigen specificity is not known. The junction does not match germline at one end; this may be a read error.

The paper as a whole reports these results and caveats: In some patients, the high TCRbeta diversity seen at day 60 was put down to recipient T cells and intrathymic progenitors that had survived conditioning. The frequencies of hyperexpanded clones fell over the following months, and after one year, T-cell counts and TCRbeta diversity were mostly attributed to newly produced T cells. About two months after transplant, the apparently early recovery of alphabetaT-cell counts reportedly depended on just several hundred clones that had expanded rapidly and came from non-depleted graft cells.

Libraries were constructed by PCR. Instrument used: Illumina HiSeq 2500. TCR libraries were prepared with molecular barcoding, using unique molecular identifiers to normalize TCRbeta repertoire quantification. TCRdb reworked the public reads: Q25 trimming with fastp, MiXCR clone assembly, productive beta chains retained. Duplicate CDR3 protein sequences are folded into a single record with the most common DNA and genes. The sample table contains approximately 630,000 distinct CDR3 sequences; only one count was recorded for roughly 14% of them. The ten largest clones represent around 0.8% of the sample.

This clonotype was obtained from a girl aged 2 to 10 with congenital amegakaryocytic thrombocytopenia, due to receive a stem cell transplant. The specimen was PBMCs, collected before TCRalphabeta/CD19-depleted stem cell transplant. The chain was built from TRBV5-1 and TRBJ2-5, with 10 bases aligning to TRBD2. The DNA is as follows: TGCGCCAGCAATCAAAGATCTAGCGGGAGTGAAGAGAGCCAGTACTTC. Its amino acids are CASNQRSSGSEESQYF.